The 26 T cell receptor beta chains given below trace back to one sample, sequenced in a study of T cell responses to AZD1222 COVID-19 vaccine. The assay was immunoSEQ multiplex PCR, and TCRdb's table has in-frame clones only and misses some. The data show some 170,000 clones, approximately 92% seen once. The specimen comprised peripheral blood, sampled on day 0 of AZD1222 vaccination. All receptors come from an adult in good health.

A remark on this clone: Relative to the germline gene, one junction end is altered; a read error may explain this. J is TRBJ2-7 and V is TRBV2; 7 bases fit TRBD1. This CDR3 spans 10 amino acids. Germline CDR1 reads SNHLY; CDR2 reads FYNNEI. CDR3 nucleotide sequence: TGTGCCAGCAGGGGGACAGTTCTATGCTTC. Protein product: CASRGTVLCF.

This rearrangement joins TRBV27 to TRBJ1-4; D not certain. Germline lookup yields CDR1 MNHEY and CDR2 SMNVEV (reference sequence). The CDR3 runs 12 residues. Trimming took off 7 bases at V and 7 bases at J, with 10 bases between the two ends. CDR3 region: CASKGGGEKLFF. In DNA, the CDR3 is TGTGCCAGCAAGGGTGGCGGTGAAAAACTGTTTTTT.

The rearrangement uses TRBV12-5 and TRBJ2-1; 10 bases are a match to TRBD2. V gave up 4 bases and J gave up 7 bases; unmatched junction bases: 13. The CDR3 covers 17 residues. Per germline, CDR1 LGHNT and CDR2 FRNRAP. CDR3 DNA: TGTGCTAGTGGTTCACTAGGAGCGGGAGGGCCTCGGAATGAGCAGTTCTTC. It translates to CASGSLGAGGPRNEQFF.

The CDR3 protein is CASSELRGLIGQPQHF. DNA of the CDR3: TGTGCCAGCAGTGAACTCCGGGGATTGATTGGGCAGCCCCAGCATTTT. The rearrangement links TRBV6-1 to TRBJ1-5; D not resolved. There are 16 residues in the CDR3. V lost 2 bases and J 7 bases, leaving 18 bases between the germline ends. Germline values: CDR1 MNHNS, CDR2 SASEGT.

This clone appeared a few times. The V gene is TRBV10-3, the J gene TRBJ1-2; 8 bases map to TRBD1. J was trimmed by 4 bases and V by 8 bases; bases with no gene match: 9. The CDR3 sequence is 14 residues long. Germline CDR1 and CDR2: ENHRY and SYGVKD. The CDR3 DNA reads TGTGCCATCGGCTCAGGGGGCGCAGGCTATGGCTACACCTTC. It yields the protein CAIGSGGAGYGYTF.

The chain combines TRBV7-9 with TRBJ1-1; no definite D call. The CDR3 runs to 14 residues. The V end was cut by 5 bases, the J end by 0 bases, with 10 bases between. Germline-derived CDR1 and CDR2 are SEHNR and FQNEAQ (reference sequence). Written as DNA, the CDR3 is TGTGCCAGCAGCGTGACGGCTATGAACACTGAAGCTTTCTTT. Translating it yields CASSVTAMNTEAFF.

The CDR3 DNA sequence: TGTGCCAGCACCCCTCTGAGGGGCGGCAACTATGGCTACACCTTC. This sequence encodes CASTPLRGGNYGYTF. This chain uses TRBV27 with TRBJ1-2, with D possibly matching TRBD1 (5 bases). CDR1 is MNHEY and CDR2 is SMNVEV in the germline V gene (reference sequence). The CDR3 contains 15 residues. Trimming removed 7 bases from V and 2 bases from J, with 17 bases in between.

The genes are TRBV19 and TRBJ1-2; D is unclear. The germline V and J ends were trimmed by 6 bases and 4 bases, with 12 bases remaining between them. The CDR3 loop spans 13 amino acids. CDR1 and CDR2 from the germline V gene are LNHDA and SQIVND (reference sequence). In DNA form, the CDR3 reads TGTGCCAGTAGGTTCTCAGGTTTCTATGGCTACACCTTC. Residues: CASRFSGFYGYTF.

This chain uses TRBV7-9 with TRBJ2-5; D not resolved. In germline, CDR1 is SEHNR, CDR2 FQNEAQ (reference sequence). Trimming left V 6 bases short and J 1 base short, with 12 bases between. This CDR3 has 14 residues. Here the CDR3 reads CASSSDRTQETQYF. For the CDR3, the DNA is TGTGCCAGCAGTTCCGACCGGACCCAAGAGACCCAGTACTTC.

This clone was found once. This chain uses TRBV2 with TRBJ1-6; TRBD1 matches at 7 bases. Germline V lookup: CDR1 SNHLY, CDR2 FYNNEI. This CDR3 has 15 amino acids. The ends lost 6 bases at V and 6 bases at J; junction bases unmatched: 8. CDR3 sequence reads: CASSAGTDSNSPLHF. The CDR3 DNA is TGTGCCAGCAGCGCGGGGACAGACTCTAATTCACCCCTCCACTTT.

This clone has only one observation. The rearrangement joins TRBV5-6 to TRBJ2-3; D may correspond to TRBD1 or TRBD2 (7 bases each). V lost 6 bases to trimming and J lost 3 bases, with 20 bases between them. CDR1 is SGHDT, CDR2 YYEEEE, per germline. The CDR3 extends over 16 amino acids. CDR3 nucleotides: TGTGCCAGCATTCCGAGGGGGCGGGAGTTGACAGATACGCAGTATTTT. Protein product: CASIPRGRELTDTQYF. Full variable domain (remainder filled in from reference TRBV5-6 and TRBJ2-3): DAGVTQSPTHLIKTRGQQVTLRCSPKSGHDTVSWYQQALGQGPQFIFQYYEEEERQRGNFPDRFSGHQFPNYSSELNVNALLLGDSALYLCASIPRGRELTDTQYFGPGTRLTVL.

V is TRBV4-2 and J is TRBJ2-2, with TRBD2 matching over 11 bases. The V segment lost 4 bases and the J segment 2 bases; nucleotides outside the gene matches: 3. The CDR3 runs to 16 residues. Germline lookup yields CDR1 LGHNA and CDR2 YNFKEQ. Here the CDR3 reads CASSPGTSGNTGELFF. In DNA, the CDR3 is TGTGCCAGCAGCCCGGGGACTAGCGGAAACACCGGGGAGCTGTTTTTT.

V usage is TRBV7-6 and J usage is TRBJ2-3, with D tentatively TRBD2 (6 bases). Trimming took 0 bases from V and 4 from J, leaving 11 bases between them. The germline V gene has CDR1 SGHVS and CDR2 FNYEAQ. The CDR3 is made up of 15 amino acids. The CDR3 bases are TGTGCCAGCAGCTTAGCAGTAGCGGTGCCAGATACGCAGTATTTT. Protein product: CASSLAVAVPDTQYF.

The V call is TRBV5-1, the J call TRBJ2-1; 11 bases line up with TRBD2. Germline CDR1 and CDR2: SGHRS and YFSETQ. This CDR3 spans 15 amino acids. Trimming at V came to 1 base and at J to 6 bases, leaving 3 bases not matched to a gene. CDR3 in amino acids: CASSLSLAGVNEQFF. In nucleotides, the CDR3 is TGCGCCAGCAGCTTGTCACTAGCGGGAGTCAATGAGCAGTTCTTC.

This chain uses TRBV5-8 with TRBJ2-1; unclear D gene. Per germline, CDR1 SGHTS and CDR2 YDEGEE. This CDR3 region has 14 residues. The germline V and J ends were trimmed by 0 bases and 4 bases, with 8 bases remaining between them. DNA for the CDR3: TGTGCCAGCAGCTTGGGGACCTATTACAATGAGCAGTTCTTC. Its protein product is CASSLGTYYNEQFF. Using reference TRBV5-8 and TRBJ2-1 for the parts outside the CDR3, the full variable domain is EAGVTQSPTHLIKTRGQQATLRCSPISGHTSVYWYQQALGLGLQFLLWYDEGEERNRGNFPPRFSGRQFPNYSSELNVNALELEDSALYLCASSLGTYYNEQFFGPGTRLTVL.

Only one count was recorded for this clone. The chain links TRBV6-1 to TRBJ2-5, with D possibly matching TRBD1 (5 bases). V lost 1 base to trimming and J lost 3 bases, with 15 bases between them. This CDR3 is 16 amino acids long. The V gene's germline CDR1 is MNHNS and CDR2 SASEGT. The CDR3 nucleotides are TGTGCCAGCAGTGAAGTTGTCGGACACGTGGAAGAGACCCAGTACTTC. This codes for CASSEVVGHVEETQYF.

The chain is built from TRBV29-1 and TRBJ2-3; possibly TRBD1 for D (7 bases). Germline V gene lookup returns CDR1 SQVTM and CDR2 ANQGSEA. The V gene lost 7 bases and the J gene lost 2 bases, with 13 bases spanning the gap. CDR3 size: 13 residues. The DNA for the CDR3 is TGCAGCGCCCAGGGGGGCCTCACAGATACGCAGTATTTT. As protein: CSAQGGLTDTQYF.

The chain couples TRBV4-1 to TRBJ1-3, with D possibly being TRBD1 (5 bases). The CDR3 runs 15 residues. Trimming removed 0 bases from V and 4 bases from J, with 10 bases in between. Germline V CDR1 and CDR2: MGHRA, YSYEKL. This CDR3 is CASSQDLGRGNTIYF. DNA for the CDR3: TGCGCCAGCAGCCAAGATTTGGGACGAGGAAACACCATATATTTT.

The genes are TRBV25-1 and TRBJ2-2; D could derive from TRBD1 or TRBD2 (6 bases each). The germline V gene encodes CDR1 MGHDK and CDR2 SYGVNS. V was cut by 6 bases and J by 5 bases, with 16 bases left in between. This CDR3 region has 15 residues. In nucleotides, the CDR3 is TGTGCCAGCAGGATTACGGGGGCTAATACCGGGGAGCTGTTTTTT. Encoded protein: CASRITGANTGELFF. Variable domain in full (rest from reference TRBV25-1 and TRBJ2-2): EADIYQTPRYLVIGTGKKITLECSQTMGHDKMYWYQQDPGMELHLIHYSYGVNSTEKGDLSSESTVSRIRTEHFPLTLESARPSHTSQYLCASRITGANTGELFFGEGSRLTVL.

The chain employs TRBV27 and TRBJ1-1, with TRBD1 identical over 9 bases. V shed 4 bases and J 0 bases; nucleotides not matched to a gene: 9. This CDR3 is 17 amino acids long. CDR1 and CDR2 (germline): MNHEY, SMNVEV (reference sequence). CDR3 coding DNA: TGTGCCAGCAGTTCTAGTAGGACAGGGGCGATGAACACTGAAGCTTTCTTT. It is translated as CASSSSRTGAMNTEAFF.

This clone has just one count. This chain's CDR3 is CASSIGGTGKGYTF. DNA of the CDR3: TGTGCCAGTAGTATAGGTGGGACAGGGAAAGGCTACACCTTC. The chain combines TRBV19 with TRBJ1-2; 9 bases agree with TRBD1. CDR1 is LNHDA and CDR2 is SQIVND in the germline V gene (reference sequence). The CDR3 is 14 amino acids. The V and J ends lost 1 base and 8 bases, in that order; junction bases with no gene match: 5.

The chain joins TRBV5-1 to TRBJ2-1; D might be TRBD2 (6 bases). Germline loops: CDR1 SGHRS, CDR2 YFSETQ. V lost 4 bases and J lost 4, with 12 bases in between. This CDR3 spans 14 amino acids. The CDR3, as DNA: TGCGCCAGCAGCACGGGACTTCTTTACAATGAGCAGTTCTTC. Translated: CASSTGLLYNEQFF.

This chain links TRBV19 with TRBJ2-1, with a possible D match to TRBD2 (6 bases). The CDR3 sequence is 14 residues long. CDR1 is LNHDA, CDR2 SQIVND, per germline (reference sequence). Between the trimmed V and J ends, which lost 3 bases and 9 bases, there was a span of 15 bases. The CDR3 DNA reads as TGTGCCAGTAGTATGGTGGGGATGGGGGGTGAGCAGTTCTTC. This codes for CASSMVGMGGEQFF.

The chain combines TRBV2 with TRBJ2-1; TRBD1 agrees at 7 bases. V shed 3 bases, J shed 4 bases, and the junction held 6 bases outside the gene matches. Germline values: CDR1 SNHLY, CDR2 FYNNEI. The CDR3 contains 15 residues. The chain's CDR3 is CASSEPGQKYNEQFF. CDR3 in DNA: TGTGCCAGCAGTGAGCCGGGACAGAAATACAATGAGCAGTTCTTC.

The V gene is TRBV12-3 or TRBV12-4, the J gene TRBJ2-3, with no clear D. V lost 3 bases and J 2 bases, leaving 6 bases between the germline ends. The CDR3 contains 13 residues. The CDR3 DNA reads as TGTGCCAGCAGTTTCGGACCCACAGATACGCAGTATTTT. This encodes CASSFGPTDTQYF.

J is TRBJ1-1 and V is TRBV2; a weak D match, TRBD1 (5 bases). Trimming took off 4 bases at V and 0 bases at J, with 18 bases between the two ends. The germline V gene has CDR1 SNHLY and CDR2 FYNNEI. The CDR3 runs to 17 residues. The CDR3 DNA follows: TGTGCCAGCAGTGGGGGTGTGGGGGGTGTCATGAACACTGAAGCTTTCTTT. Protein sequence: CASSGGVGGVMNTEAFF.